Listed below are T cell receptor beta chains from one sample, sequenced in a study of Graves' ophthalmopathy and Graves' hyperthyroidism. TCRdb recomputed calls from the multiplex PCR reads with MiXCR, one row per CDR3 protein. Among hundreds of thousands of distinct CDR3 sequences, roughly 40% were seen once, and the ten largest hold 44%. The sequencing input was peripheral blood. These receptors all stem from an adult man with Graves' ophthalmopathy. The CDR3 runs from the conserved cysteine through the conserved F or W. A D gene is named only where the DNA matches it firmly. Size tells how often a clone was seen (once, few, many) or the class of an expanded clone, and some rows leave it out.

d_call j_call clone_size v_call cdr3_aa cdr3_nt
. TRBJ1-2 few TRBV25-1 CASSGRGVRYPYGYTF TGTGCCAGCAGTGGACGAGGCGTCCGATACCCCTATGGCTACACCTTC
TRBD2 TRBJ2-1 . TRBV10-3 CATTRGLADNEQFF TGTGCCACCACCCGTGGGCTAGCGGACAATGAGCAGTTCTTC
TRBD1 TRBJ1-2 . TRBV10-3 CAITPRDRVGGYTF TGTGCCATAACCCCCCGGGACAGGGTTGGTGGCTACACCTTC
. TRBJ1-2 many TRBV7-8 CASSLDNRAAWGGYTF TGTGCCAGCAGCTTAGATAACAGGGCAGCCTGGGGTGGCTACACCTTC
TRBD2 TRBJ2-6 few TRBV7-2 CASSPIAGGANVLTF TGTGCCAGCAGCCCAATAGCGGGGGGGGCCAACGTCCTGACTTTC
TRBD2 TRBJ2-6 few TRBV7-2 CASSPRVAGVLSGANVLTF TGTGCCAGCAGCCCCCGGGTAGCGGGAGTACTCTCTGGGGCCAACGTCCTGACTTTC
TRBD1 TRBJ1-6 few TRBV20-1 CSAIRDRQNSPLHF TGCAGTGCTATCCGGGACAGACAAAATTCACCCCTCCACTTT
. TRBJ1-6 . TRBV29-1 CSVEDPGRLGSYNSPLHF TGCAGCGTTGAAGACCCGGGACGCCTAGGCTCCTATAATTCACCCCTCCACTTT
TRBD1 TRBJ1-5 . TRBV24-1 CATSARGTGNQPQHF TGTGCCACCAGTGCTAGGGGGACAGGGAATCAGCCCCAGCATTTT
TRBD1 TRBJ2-5 many TRBV2 CASSEARDRIETQYF TGTGCCAGCAGTGAAGCTCGGGACAGGATAGAGACCCAGTACTTC
. TRBJ2-1 . TRBV9 CASNSNKGRSYNEQFF TGTGCCAGCAACTCCAATAAGGGTCGCTCCTACAATGAGCAGTTCTTC
TRBD2 TRBJ2-7 once TRBV2 CASSSLSGVYSYEQYF TGTGCCAGCAGTTCCCTTAGCGGGGTATACTCCTACGAGCAGTACTTC
. TRBJ1-3 many TRBV7-2 CASSPRGGGNTIYF TGTGCCAGCAGCCCCCGTGGGGGTGGAAACACCATATATTTT
TRBD1 TRBJ2-5 few TRBV20-1 CSAKGRGWETQYF TGCAGTGCTAAAGGCAGGGGGTGGGAGACCCAGTACTTC
. TRBJ2-7 . TRBV25-1 CASSRSGLVYEQYF TGTGCCAGCAGCAGATCGGGGCTTGTCTACGAGCAGTACTTC
TRBD1 TRBJ1-5 . TRBV10-2 CASSESGGLRQPQHF TGCGCCAGCAGTGAGTCAGGGGGCCTCCGTCAGCCCCAGCATTTT
TRBD1 TRBJ2-7 . TRBV29-1 CSQTRTGRHEQYF TGCAGCCAGACTCGGACAGGGCGTCACGAGCAGTACTTC
. TRBJ1-1 . TRBV28 CASSPPGQRNTEAFF TGTGCCAGCAGCCCCCCCGGACAGAGGAACACTGAAGCTTTCTTT
TRBD1 TRBJ2-7 . TRBV29-1 CSVGVTGQTGEQYF TGCAGCGTTGGGGTGACAGGGCAAACCGGGGAGCAGTACTTC
. TRBJ1-4 many TRBV9 CASSLRDADEKLFF TGTGCCAGCAGCCTCCGGGACGCCGATGAAAAACTGTTTTTT
TRBD1 TRBJ1-4 . TRBV2 CASNRQGNFF TGTGCCAGCAACAGACAGGGGAACTTTTTT
. TRBJ2-6 many TRBV7-2 CASSLRGSANVLTF TGTGCCAGCAGCTTACGGGGTTCGGCCAACGTCCTGACTTTC
. TRBJ2-2 . TRBV10-3 CASTSGLNTGELFF TGTGCCAGCACGAGCGGCCTAAACACCGGGGAGCTGTTTTTT
. TRBJ2-7 many TRBV20-1 CSARDLMDAAIHEQYF TGCAGTGCTAGAGATCTTATGGACGCGGCAATCCACGAGCAGTACTTC
. TRBJ1-2 . TRBV7-2 CVSSRRAEGYGYTF TGTGTCAGCTCACGGAGAGCGGAGGGCTATGGCTACACCTTC
TRBD1 TRBJ2-5 . TRBV10-3 CAGSVTGRETQYF TGTGCCGGCAGCGTGACAGGGAGAGAGACCCAGTACTTC
. TRBJ1-5 many TRBV2 CASSVSTSYQPQHF TGTGCCAGCAGTGTATCCACCTCATATCAGCCCCAGCATTTT
. TRBJ1-1 few TRBV5-5 CASSLMGEGLTAFF TGTGCCAGCAGCTTAATGGGTGAGGGACTTACGGCTTTCTTT
. TRBJ2-7 . TRBV10-3 CASSHIHEQYF TGTGCCAGCAGTCATATCCACGAGCAGTACTTC
. TRBJ1-1 . TRBV9 CASSQFKNTEAFF TGTGCCAGCAGCCAATTCAAGAACACTGAAGCTTTCTTT